This TCR beta chain was identified during a study of T cell responses to AZD1222 COVID-19 vaccine. This clone was seen more than once but under ten times. The CDR3 is made up of 13 amino acids. Deletions cut 7 bases from V and 13 bases from J, with 19 bases between. Germline V gene lookup returns CDR1 LGHNA and CDR2 YNFKEQ. Using immunoSEQ multiplex PCR, the repertoire was profiled, and TCRdb retains in-frame clones only, with some absent. The sample has some 140,000 clones; around nine tenths are singletons. The sequence was obtained from an adult in good health. The chain links TRBV4-2 to TRBJ2-2, with TRBD2 as a possible D gene (6 bases). This material consisted of peripheral blood, taken on day 0 of AZD1222 vaccination. The CDR3 DNA reads as TGTGCCAGCAAACGGGTCGGGCGGGACGCGCTGTTTTTT. Protein sequence: CASKRVGRDALFF.